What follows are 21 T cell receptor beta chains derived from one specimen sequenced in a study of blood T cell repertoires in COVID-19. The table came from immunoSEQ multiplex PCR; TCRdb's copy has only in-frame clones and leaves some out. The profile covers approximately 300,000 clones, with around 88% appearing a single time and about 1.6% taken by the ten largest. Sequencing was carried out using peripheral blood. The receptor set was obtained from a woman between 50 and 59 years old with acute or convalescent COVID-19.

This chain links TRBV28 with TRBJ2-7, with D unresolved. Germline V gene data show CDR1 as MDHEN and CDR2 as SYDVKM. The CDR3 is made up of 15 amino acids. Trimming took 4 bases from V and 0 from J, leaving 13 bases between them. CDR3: CASSSYPESSYEQYF. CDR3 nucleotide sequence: TGTGCCAGCAGTTCCTATCCTGAGAGCTCCTACGAGCAGTACTTC.

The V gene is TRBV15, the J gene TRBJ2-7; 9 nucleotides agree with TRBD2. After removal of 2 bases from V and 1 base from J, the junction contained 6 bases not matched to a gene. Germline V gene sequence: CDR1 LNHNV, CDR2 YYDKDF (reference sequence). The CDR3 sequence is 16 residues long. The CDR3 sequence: CATSRTAGLASYEQYF. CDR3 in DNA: TGTGCCACCAGCAGAACCGCCGGACTAGCGTCCTACGAGCAGTACTTC.

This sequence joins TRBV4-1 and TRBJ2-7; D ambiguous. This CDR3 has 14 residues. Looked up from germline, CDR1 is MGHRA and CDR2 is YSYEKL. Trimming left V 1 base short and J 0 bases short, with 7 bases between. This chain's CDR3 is CASSQGRGSYEQYF. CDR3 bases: TGCGCCAGCAGCCAAGGGAGAGGCTCCTACGAGCAGTACTTC.

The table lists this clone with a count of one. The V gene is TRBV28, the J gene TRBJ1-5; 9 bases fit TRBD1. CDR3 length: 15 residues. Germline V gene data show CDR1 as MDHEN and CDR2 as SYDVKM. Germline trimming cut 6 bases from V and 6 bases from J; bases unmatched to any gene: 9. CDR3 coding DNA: TGTGCCAGCAGCTCGGGGACAGGGATAGTTCAGCCCCAGCATTTT. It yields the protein CASSSGTGIVQPQHF.

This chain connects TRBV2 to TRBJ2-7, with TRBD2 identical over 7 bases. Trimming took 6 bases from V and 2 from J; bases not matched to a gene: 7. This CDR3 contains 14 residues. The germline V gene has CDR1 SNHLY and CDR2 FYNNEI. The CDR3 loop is CASRVGGGAYEQYF. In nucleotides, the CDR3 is TGTGCCAGCAGAGTTGGCGGGGGAGCCTACGAGCAGTACTTC. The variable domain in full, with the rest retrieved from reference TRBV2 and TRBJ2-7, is EPEVTQTPSHQVTQMGQEVILRCVPISNHLYFYWYRQILGQKVEFLVSFYNNEISEKSEIFDDQFSVERPDGSNFTLKIRSTKLEDSAMYFCASRVGGGAYEQYFGPGTRLTVT.

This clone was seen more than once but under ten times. As DNA, the CDR3 is TGTGCCAGCAGCTCGGCGGACTCTGGAAACACCATATATTTT. Amino acids: CASSSADSGNTIYF. This chain joins TRBV9 and TRBJ1-3, with D unclear. The V end was cut by 4 bases, the J end by 0 bases, with 8 bases between. Germline V lookup: CDR1 SGDLS, CDR2 YYNGEE. The CDR3 runs to 14 residues.

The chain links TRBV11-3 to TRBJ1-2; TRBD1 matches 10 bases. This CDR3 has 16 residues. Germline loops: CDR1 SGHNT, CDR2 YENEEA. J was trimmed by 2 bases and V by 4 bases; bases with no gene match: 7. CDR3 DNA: TGTGCCAGCAGCTCGGGACAGGGGACTGGAAACTATGGCTACACCTTC. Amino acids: CASSSGQGTGNYGYTF.

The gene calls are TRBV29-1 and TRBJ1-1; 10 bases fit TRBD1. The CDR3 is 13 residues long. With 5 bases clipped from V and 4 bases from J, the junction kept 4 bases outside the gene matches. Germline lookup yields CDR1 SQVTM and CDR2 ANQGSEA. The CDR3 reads CSVPGQGSTEAFF. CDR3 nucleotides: TGCAGCGTTCCGGGACAGGGGAGCACTGAAGCTTTCTTT.

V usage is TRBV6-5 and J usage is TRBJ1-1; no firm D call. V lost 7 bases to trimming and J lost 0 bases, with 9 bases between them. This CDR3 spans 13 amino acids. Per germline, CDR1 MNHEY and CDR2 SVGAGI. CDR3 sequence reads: CASKRSLNTEAFF. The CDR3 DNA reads TGTGCCAGCAAACGTAGCCTGAACACTGAAGCTTTCTTT.

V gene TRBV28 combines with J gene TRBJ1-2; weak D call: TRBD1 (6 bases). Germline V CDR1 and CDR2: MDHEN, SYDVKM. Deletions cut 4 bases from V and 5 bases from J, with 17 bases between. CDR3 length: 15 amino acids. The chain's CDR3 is CASSSPPGARYGYTF. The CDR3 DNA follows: TGTGCCAGCAGTTCCCCCCCAGGGGCCCGGTATGGCTACACCTTC.

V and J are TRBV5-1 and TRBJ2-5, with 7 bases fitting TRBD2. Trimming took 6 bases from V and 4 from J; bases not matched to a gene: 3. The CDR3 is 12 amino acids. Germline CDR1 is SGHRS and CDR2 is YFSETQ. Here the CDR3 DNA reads TGCGCCAGCATGGGGGAGGGAGAGACCCAGTACTTC. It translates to CASMGEGETQYF.

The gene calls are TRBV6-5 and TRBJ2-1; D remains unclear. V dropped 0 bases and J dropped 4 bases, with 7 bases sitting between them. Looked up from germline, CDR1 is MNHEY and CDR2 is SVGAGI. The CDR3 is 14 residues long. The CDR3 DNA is TGTGCCAGCAGTTACTCCCGGGTGTACAATGAGCAGTTCTTC. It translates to CASSYSRVYNEQFF.

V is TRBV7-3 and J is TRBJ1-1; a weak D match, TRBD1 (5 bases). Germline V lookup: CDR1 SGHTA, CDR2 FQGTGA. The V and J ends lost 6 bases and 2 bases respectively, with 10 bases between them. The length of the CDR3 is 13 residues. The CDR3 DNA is TGTGCCAGCAGTAGGACACTTAACACTGAAGCTTTCTTT. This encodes CASSRTLNTEAFF.

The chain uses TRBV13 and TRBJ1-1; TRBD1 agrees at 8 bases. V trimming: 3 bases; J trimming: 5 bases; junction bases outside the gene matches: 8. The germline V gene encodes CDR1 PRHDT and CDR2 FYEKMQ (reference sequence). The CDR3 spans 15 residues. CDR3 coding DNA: TGTGCCAGCAGCTTCGGACAGGGATGGGGAACTGAAGCTTTCTTT. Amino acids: CASSFGQGWGTEAFF.

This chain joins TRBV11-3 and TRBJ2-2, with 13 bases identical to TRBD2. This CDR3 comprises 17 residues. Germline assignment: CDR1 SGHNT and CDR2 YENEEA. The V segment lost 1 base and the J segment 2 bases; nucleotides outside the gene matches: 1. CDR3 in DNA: TGTGCCAGCAGCTTAGGACTAGCGGGAGGAAACACCGGGGAGCTGTTTTTT. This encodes CASSLGLAGGNTGELFF.

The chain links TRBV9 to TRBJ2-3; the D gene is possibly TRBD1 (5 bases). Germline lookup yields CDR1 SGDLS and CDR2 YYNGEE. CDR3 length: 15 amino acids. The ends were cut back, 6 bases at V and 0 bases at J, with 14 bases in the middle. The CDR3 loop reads CASTRQPSSTDTQYF. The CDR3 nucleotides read TGTGCCAGCACCCGACAGCCATCTAGCACAGATACGCAGTATTTT.

The CDR3, as DNA: TGTGCCAGCAGCTTAGCAGGAGATGCTGGCTACACCTTC. It encodes CASSLAGDAGYTF. This chain uses TRBV7-8 with TRBJ1-2, with no clear D. Trimming left V 0 bases short and J 7 bases short, with 9 bases between. The CDR3 is 13 residues long. Per the germline V gene, CDR1 is SGHVS and CDR2 is FQNEAQ.

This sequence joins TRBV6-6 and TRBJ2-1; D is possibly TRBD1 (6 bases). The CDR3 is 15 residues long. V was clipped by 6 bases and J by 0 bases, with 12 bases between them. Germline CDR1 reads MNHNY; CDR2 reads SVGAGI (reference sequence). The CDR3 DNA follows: TGTGCCAGCAGCGGTACAGGGAGCTCCTACAATGAGCAGTTCTTC. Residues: CASSGTGSSYNEQFF.

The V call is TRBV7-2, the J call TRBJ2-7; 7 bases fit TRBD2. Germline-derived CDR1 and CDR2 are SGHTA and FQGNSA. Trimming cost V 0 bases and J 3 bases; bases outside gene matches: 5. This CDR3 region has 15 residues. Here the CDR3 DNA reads TGTGCCAGCAGCTTAGCCCCGGGAGGCTACTACGAGCAGTACTTC. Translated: CASSLAPGGYYEQYF.

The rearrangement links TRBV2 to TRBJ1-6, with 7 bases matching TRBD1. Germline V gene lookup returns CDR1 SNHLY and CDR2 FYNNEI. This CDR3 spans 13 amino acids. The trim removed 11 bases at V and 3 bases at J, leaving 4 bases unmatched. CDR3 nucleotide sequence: TGTGCCGGGGGGACAGACTATAATTCACCCCTCCACTTT. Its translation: CAGGTDYNSPLHF.

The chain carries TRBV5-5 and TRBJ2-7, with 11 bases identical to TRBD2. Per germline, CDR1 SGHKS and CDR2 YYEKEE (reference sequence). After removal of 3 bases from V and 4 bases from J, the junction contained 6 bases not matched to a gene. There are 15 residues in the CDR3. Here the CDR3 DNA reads TGTGCCAGCAGCTCCACCGGGACTAGCGGATACGAGCAGTACTTC. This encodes CASSSTGTSGYEQYF.